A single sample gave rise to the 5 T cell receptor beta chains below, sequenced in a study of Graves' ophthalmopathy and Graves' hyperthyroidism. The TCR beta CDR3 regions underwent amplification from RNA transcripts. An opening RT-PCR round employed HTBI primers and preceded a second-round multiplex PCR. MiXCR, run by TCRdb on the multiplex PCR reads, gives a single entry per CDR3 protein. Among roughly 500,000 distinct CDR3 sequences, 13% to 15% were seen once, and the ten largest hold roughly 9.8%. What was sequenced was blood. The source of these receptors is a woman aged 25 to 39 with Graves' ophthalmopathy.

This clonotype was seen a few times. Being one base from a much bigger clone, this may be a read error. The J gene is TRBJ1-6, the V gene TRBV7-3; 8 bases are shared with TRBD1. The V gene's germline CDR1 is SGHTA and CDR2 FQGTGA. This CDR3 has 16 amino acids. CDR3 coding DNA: TGTGCCAGCAGCCAGCGGACAGGGTTAGCTAATTCACACCTCCACTTT. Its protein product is CASSQRTGLANSHLHF.

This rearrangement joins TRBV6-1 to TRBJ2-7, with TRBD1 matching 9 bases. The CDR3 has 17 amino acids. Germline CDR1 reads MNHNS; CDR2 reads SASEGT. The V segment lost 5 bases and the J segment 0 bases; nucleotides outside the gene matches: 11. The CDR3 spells CASSQPRRGQGSYEQYF. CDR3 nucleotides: TGTGCCAGCAGTCAACCTCGCAGGGGACAGGGCTCCTACGAGCAGTACTTC.

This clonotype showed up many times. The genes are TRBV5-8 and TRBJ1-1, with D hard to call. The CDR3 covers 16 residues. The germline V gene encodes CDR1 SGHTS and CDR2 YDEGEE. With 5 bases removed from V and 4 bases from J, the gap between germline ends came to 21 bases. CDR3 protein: CASRPETHLLGTEAFF. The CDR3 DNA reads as TGTGCCAGCAGGCCAGAAACCCACCTTTTGGGCACTGAAGCTTTCTTT. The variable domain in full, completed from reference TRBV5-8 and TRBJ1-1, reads EAGVTQSPTHLIKTRGQQATLRCSPISGHTSVYWYQQALGLGLQFLLWYDEGEERNRGNFPPRFSGRQFPNYSSELNVNALELEDSALYLCASRPETHLLGTEAFFGQGTRLTVV.

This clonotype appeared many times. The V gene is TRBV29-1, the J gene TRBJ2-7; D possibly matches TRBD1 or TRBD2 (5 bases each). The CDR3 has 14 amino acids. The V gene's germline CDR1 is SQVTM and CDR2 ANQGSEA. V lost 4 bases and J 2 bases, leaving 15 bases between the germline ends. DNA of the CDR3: TGCAGCGTTGGGGGGATTATGATTGCCTACGAGCAGTACTTC. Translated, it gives CSVGGIMIAYEQYF.

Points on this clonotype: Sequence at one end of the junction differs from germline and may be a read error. The CDR3 loop is CASSLEQNSEAFF. The DNA for the CDR3 is TGTGCCAGCAGTTTGGAACAGAACTCTGAAGCTTTCTTT. The chain combines TRBV12-3 or TRBV12-4 with TRBJ1-1; D is unclear. This CDR3 has 13 residues.